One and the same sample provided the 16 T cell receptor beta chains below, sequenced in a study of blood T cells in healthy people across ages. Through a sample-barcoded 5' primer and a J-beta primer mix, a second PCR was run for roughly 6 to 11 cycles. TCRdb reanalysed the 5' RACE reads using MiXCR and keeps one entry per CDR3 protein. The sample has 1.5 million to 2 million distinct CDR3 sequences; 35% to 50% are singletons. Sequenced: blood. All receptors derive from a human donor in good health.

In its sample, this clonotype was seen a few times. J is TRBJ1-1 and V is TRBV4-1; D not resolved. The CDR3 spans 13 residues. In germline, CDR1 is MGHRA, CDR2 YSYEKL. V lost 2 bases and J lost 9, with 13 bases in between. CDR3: CASSQTQRAKAFF. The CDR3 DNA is TGCGCCAGCAGCCAAACACAACGGGCTAAAGCTTTCTTT.

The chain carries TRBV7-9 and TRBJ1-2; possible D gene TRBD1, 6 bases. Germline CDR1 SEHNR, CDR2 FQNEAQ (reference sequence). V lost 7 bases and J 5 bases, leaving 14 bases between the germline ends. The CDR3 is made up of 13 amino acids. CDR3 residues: CASTGEGQYGYTF. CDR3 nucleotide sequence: TGTGCCAGCACCGGGGAGGGACAATATGGCTACACCTTC.

The CDR3 sequence: CASSEEIAGSNEQFF. The CDR3 DNA is TGTGCCAGCAGTGAAGAGATAGCGGGGTCGAATGAGCAGTTCTTC. This chain links TRBV6-1 with TRBJ2-1; TRBD2 matches at 8 bases. CDR3 length: 15 amino acids. Germline CDR1 MNHNS, CDR2 SASEGT. V lost 1 base, J lost 7 bases, and 6 bases stayed unmatched.

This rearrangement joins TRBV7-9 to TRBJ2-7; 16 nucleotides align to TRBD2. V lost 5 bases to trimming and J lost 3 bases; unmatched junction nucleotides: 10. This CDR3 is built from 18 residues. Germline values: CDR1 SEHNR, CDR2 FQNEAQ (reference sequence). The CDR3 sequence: CASSGTSGGAVIFYEQYF. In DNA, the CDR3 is TGTGCCAGCAGCGGGACTAGCGGGGGGGCCGTAATTTTCTACGAGCAGTACTTC.

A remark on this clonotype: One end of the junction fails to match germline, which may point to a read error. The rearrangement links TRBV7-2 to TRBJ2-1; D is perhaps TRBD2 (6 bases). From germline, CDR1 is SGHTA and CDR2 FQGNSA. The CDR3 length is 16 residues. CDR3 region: CAGSSRAGGEYNEQFF. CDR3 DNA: TGTGCCGGCAGCTCCCGGGCGGGCGGGGAGTACAATGAGCAGTTCTTC.

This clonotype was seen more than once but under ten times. The CDR3 reads CASSLASASVYEQYF. The CDR3 DNA sequence: TGTGCCAGCAGCTTGGCCTCCGCTAGCGTCTACGAGCAGTACTTC. This chain links TRBV5-5 with TRBJ2-7; D is perhaps TRBD2 (6 bases). This CDR3 is built from 15 residues. V was cut by 0 bases and J by 3 bases, with 13 bases left in between. From germline, CDR1 is SGHKS and CDR2 YYEKEE (reference sequence).

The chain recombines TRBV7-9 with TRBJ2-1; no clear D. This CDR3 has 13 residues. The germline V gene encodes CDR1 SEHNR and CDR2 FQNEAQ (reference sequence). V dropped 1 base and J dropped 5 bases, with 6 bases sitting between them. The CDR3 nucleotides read TGTGCCAGCAGCTTAGTGAATGACAATGAGCAGTTCTTC. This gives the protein CASSLVNDNEQFF. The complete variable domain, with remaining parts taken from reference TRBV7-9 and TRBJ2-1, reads DTGVSQNPRHKITKRGQNVTFRCDPISEHNRLYWYRQTLGQGPEFLTYFQNEAQLEKSRLLSDRFSAERPKGSFSTLEIQRTEQGDSAMYLCASSLVNDNEQFFGPGTRLTVL.

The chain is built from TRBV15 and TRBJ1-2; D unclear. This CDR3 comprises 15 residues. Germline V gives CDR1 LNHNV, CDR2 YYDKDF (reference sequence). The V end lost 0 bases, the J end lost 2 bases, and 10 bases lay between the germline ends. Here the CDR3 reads CATSRDSRVNYGYTF. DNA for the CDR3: TGTGCCACCAGCAGAGATAGTAGGGTCAACTATGGCTACACCTTC.

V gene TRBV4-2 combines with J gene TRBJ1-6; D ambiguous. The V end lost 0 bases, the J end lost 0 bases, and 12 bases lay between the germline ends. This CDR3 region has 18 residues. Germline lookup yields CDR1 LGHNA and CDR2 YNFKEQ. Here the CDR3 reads CASSQDIPASSYNSPLHF. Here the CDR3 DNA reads TGTGCCAGCAGCCAAGATATTCCGGCGAGCTCCTATAATTCACCCCTCCACTTT.

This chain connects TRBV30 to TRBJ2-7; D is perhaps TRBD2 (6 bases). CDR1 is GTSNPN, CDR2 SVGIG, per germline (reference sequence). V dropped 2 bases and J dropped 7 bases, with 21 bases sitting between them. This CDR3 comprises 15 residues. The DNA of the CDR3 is TGTGCCTGGAGTCCACCCCGGGGTGGGACTCGGGAGCAGTACTTC. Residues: CAWSPPRGGTREQYF.

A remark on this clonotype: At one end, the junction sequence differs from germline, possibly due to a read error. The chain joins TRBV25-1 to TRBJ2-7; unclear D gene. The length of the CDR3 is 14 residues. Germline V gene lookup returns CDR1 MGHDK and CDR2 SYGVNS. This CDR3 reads CACSEFLGPYEQYF. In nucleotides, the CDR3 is TGTGCCTGCAGTGAATTTCTTGGGCCCTACGAGCAGTACTTC.

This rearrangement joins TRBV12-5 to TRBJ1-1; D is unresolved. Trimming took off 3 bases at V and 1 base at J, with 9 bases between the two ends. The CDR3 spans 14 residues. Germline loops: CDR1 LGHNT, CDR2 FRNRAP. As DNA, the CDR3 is TGTGCTAGTGGTTTTGGCGCGGGGAACACTGAAGCTTTCTTT. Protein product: CASGFGAGNTEAFF. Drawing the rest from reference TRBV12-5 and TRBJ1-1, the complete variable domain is DARVTQTPRHKVTEMGQEVTMRCQPILGHNTVFWYRQTMMQGLELLAYFRNRAPLDDSGMPKDRFSAEMPDATLATLKIQPSEPRDSAVYFCASGFGAGNTEAFFGQGTRLTVV.

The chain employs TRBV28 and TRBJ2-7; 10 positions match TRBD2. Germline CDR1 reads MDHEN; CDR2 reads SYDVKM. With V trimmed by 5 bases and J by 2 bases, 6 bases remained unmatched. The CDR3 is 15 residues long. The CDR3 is CASSRSGGTAYEQYF. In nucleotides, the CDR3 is TGTGCCAGCAGTCGTAGCGGGGGGACTGCCTACGAGCAGTACTTC.

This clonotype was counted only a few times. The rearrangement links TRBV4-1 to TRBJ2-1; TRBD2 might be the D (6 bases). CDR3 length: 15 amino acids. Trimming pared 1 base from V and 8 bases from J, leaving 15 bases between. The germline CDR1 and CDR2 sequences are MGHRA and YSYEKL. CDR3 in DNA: TGCGCCAGCAGCCAAGGGCTGGTCGGCGGGGATGAGCAGTTCTTC. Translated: CASSQGLVGGDEQFF.

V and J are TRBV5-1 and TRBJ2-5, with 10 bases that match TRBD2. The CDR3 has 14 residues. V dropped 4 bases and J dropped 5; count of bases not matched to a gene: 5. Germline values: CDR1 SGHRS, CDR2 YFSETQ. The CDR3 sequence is CASSMGLAFETQYF. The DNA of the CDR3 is TGCGCCAGCAGCATGGGACTAGCGTTTGAGACCCAGTACTTC.

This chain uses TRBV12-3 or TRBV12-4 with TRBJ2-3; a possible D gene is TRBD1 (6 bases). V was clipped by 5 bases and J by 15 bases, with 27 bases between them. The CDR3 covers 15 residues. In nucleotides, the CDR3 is TGTGCCAGCAGTCTCTGGACAGTTAGCGCAGATATGCAATATTTT. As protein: CASSLWTVSADMQYF.